The present T cell receptor beta chain was sequenced within a study of chemoradiotherapy in HPV16-positive cancers (dated 2022 in TCRdb). Study-level background: Candidate HPV-specific T-cell clones and common TCR motifs were defined by functional T-cell assays performed on cells from two HPV16-positive patients. Next, the candidate HPV-specific TCRs and motifs were followed in TCR repertoires from around 90 patients with HPV-related cancers. The study asked whether T-cell immunity to the HPV oncoproteins E6 and E7 changes during chemoradiotherapy and whether this immunity affects survival.

V is cut back by 2 bases and J by 6 bases, with 12 bases in the junction unmatched. The CDR3 has 17 amino acids, counting the end cysteine and phenylalanine. Only the CDR3 DNA stays, 51 bases, in frame from base 1. Via the germline V gene (reference sequence), CDR1 is SEHNR and CDR2 FQNEAQ. Repertoires were sampled repeatedly over the course of chemoradiotherapy so that clonal expansion in the tumor microenvironment could be followed. The library relied on the immunoSEQ multiplex PCR assay. In TCRdb, the immuneACCESS table is reduced to in-frame sequences with V and J assigned. These tables do not hold every clone; where another copy was compared, an unresolved V gene accounts for under half, and the others remain unexplained. The sample table records approximately 13,000 clones; over 75% of these occur just once. The top ten clones comprise almost 6% of the sample. The investigation overall reported the following: The functional definition of HPV-specific T cells came from only two HPV16-positive patients, and the survival association was reported for HPV16-positive patients. In HPV16-positive patients, expansion of HPV-responsive T cells during chemoradiotherapy was associated with improved recurrence-free survival. Expansion of candidate HPV-specific clones and E7-related TCR motifs was observed in the tumor microenvironment during treatment, whereas no such expansion was observed for non-HPV-specific T cells.

This clone was seen just once. It has no known antigen specificity. Per-base qualities were not stored, and no clone one base away is much larger. The specimen was blood, collected from a patient who underwent chemoradiotherapy. The chain uses TRBV7-9 and TRBJ2-1, with 8 middle bases fitting TRBD2. The TCR comes from a human donor with HPV-associated anogenital cancer. The CDR3 region reads CASSLLAGTQKGNEQFF. In nucleotides, the sequence is TGTGCCAGCAGCTTACTAGCGGGTACTCAAAAAGGCAATGAGCAGTTCTTC.